This T cell receptor beta chain was captured in a study of blood T cell repertoires in COVID-19. Study overall: Material from acute and convalescent COVID-19 was sourced from the United States, Italy and Spain. In each case, the material was cDNA or gDNA derived from T cells, B-cell-depleted T cells, or PBMCs.

Authors' analysis steps: By means of reference gene primer amplification, nucleated cell counts were estimated. Using immunoSEQ multiplex PCR, the repertoire was profiled, and TCRdb retains in-frame clones only, with some absent. V and J calls and clone size are given by that table; D and trimming were obtained from the DNA. The sample lists 120,000 to 150,000 clones; more than 80% were seen once. Note on this clone: Distinct nucleotide sequences in the sample also encode this CDR3.

Source material: peripheral blood. This receptor was identified in a woman of 80 years or more in a cohort sampled during active or convalescent COVID-19.

The CDR3 DNA reads as TGTGCCAGCAGTGAAGGGCGGGGAAACTATGGCTACACCTTC. It is translated as CASSEGRGNYGYTF. The genes are TRBV2 and TRBJ1-2; D unclear. Germline V lookup: CDR1 SNHLY, CDR2 FYNNEI. Trimming took off 1 base at V and 2 bases at J, with 8 bases between the two ends. The CDR3 covers 14 residues.